These 7 T cell receptor beta chains came from one sample sequenced in a study of blood T cell repertoires in COVID-19. The method was immunoSEQ multiplex PCR; TCRdb's version includes in-frame clones alone and lacks a portion of them. The sample shows 55,000 to 80,000 clones, 80% to 90% of them seen only once. The specimen was peripheral blood. Source of these receptors: a human donor in a cohort sampled during active COVID-19.

The chain uses TRBV5-1 and TRBJ1-1, with 12 bases fitting TRBD1. With 4 bases clipped from V and 4 bases from J, the junction kept 8 bases outside the gene matches. Germline V gene sequence: CDR1 SGHRS, CDR2 YFSETQ. This CDR3 comprises 16 residues. CDR3 nucleotides: TGCGCCAGCAGCACCCAGGGACAGGGGGCGGGCACTGAAGCTTTCTTT. Translated: CASSTQGQGAGTEAFF.

J is TRBJ1-5 and V is TRBV7-9; D remains ambiguous. Trimming took 1 base from V and 5 from J, leaving 21 bases between them. The CDR3 sequence is 18 residues long. Per germline, CDR1 SEHNR and CDR2 FQNEAQ (reference sequence). Written as DNA, the CDR3 is TGTGCCAGCAGCTTAGGAAGACCCGGGAAAGGAGGTCATCAGCCCCAGCATTTT. Translated: CASSLGRPGKGGHQPQHF.

This clone was seen a handful of times. The genes are TRBV30 and TRBJ1-1; TRBD1 is a possible D gene (6 bases). Trimming removed 4 bases from V and 7 bases from J, with 19 bases in between. Germline V gene lookup returns CDR1 GTSNPN and CDR2 SVGIG (reference sequence). This CDR3 contains 14 residues. Written as DNA, the CDR3 is TGTGCCTGGACAAATTTCCCGGGGGGCGGTGAAGCTTTCTTT. It specifies CAWTNFPGGGEAFF.

The rearrangement joins TRBV2 to TRBJ2-7; 9 bases agree with TRBD2. The germline V gene has CDR1 SNHLY and CDR2 FYNNEI. The CDR3 consists of 13 residues. V shed 5 bases, J shed 6 bases, and the junction held 5 bases outside the gene matches. CDR3 sequence: CASSLSSGAEQYF. CDR3 DNA: TGTGCCAGCAGTCTCTCTAGCGGGGCCGAGCAGTACTTC.

V usage is TRBV7-2 and J usage is TRBJ2-5, with D possibly TRBD2 on 7 matching bases. The V end lost 4 bases, the J end lost 9 bases, and 15 bases lay between the germline ends. The CDR3 extends over 13 amino acids. Germline loops: CDR1 SGHTA, CDR2 FQGNSA. CDR3 amino acids: CASSSRGGTAQYF. DNA for the CDR3: TGTGCCAGCAGCTCTAGGGGGGGGACGGCCCAGTACTTC.

The chain employs TRBV6-1 and TRBJ1-2; D is undetermined. The CDR3 is 11 residues long. Germline-derived CDR1 and CDR2 are MNHNS and SASEGT. The V end was cut by 3 bases, the J end by 5 bases, with 4 bases between. The CDR3 DNA follows: TGTGCCAGCAGTGATACATATGGCTACACCTTC. Translated, it gives CASSDTYGYTF.

The V and J genes are TRBV4-1 and TRBJ2-3; possibly TRBD2 for D (7 bases). This CDR3 is 16 amino acids long. The germline V gene encodes CDR1 MGHRA and CDR2 YSYEKL. The germline V and J ends were trimmed by 2 bases and 6 bases, with 18 bases remaining between them. The CDR3 coding sequence is TGCGCCAGCAGCCAACCCTCCGGGGGGCCTGCGGATACGCAGTATTTT. Residues: CASSQPSGGPADTQYF.